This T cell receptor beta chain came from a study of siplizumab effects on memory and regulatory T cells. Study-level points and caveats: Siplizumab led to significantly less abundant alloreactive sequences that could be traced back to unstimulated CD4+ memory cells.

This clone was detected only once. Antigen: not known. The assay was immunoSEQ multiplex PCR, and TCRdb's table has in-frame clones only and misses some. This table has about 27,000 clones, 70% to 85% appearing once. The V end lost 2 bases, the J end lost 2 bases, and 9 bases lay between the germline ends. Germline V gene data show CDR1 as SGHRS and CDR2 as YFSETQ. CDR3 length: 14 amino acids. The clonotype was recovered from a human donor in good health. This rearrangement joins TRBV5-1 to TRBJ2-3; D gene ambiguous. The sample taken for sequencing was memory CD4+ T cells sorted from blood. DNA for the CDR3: TGCGCCAGCAGCTTAAGACTCTCCACAGATACGCAGTATTTT. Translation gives CASSLRLSTDTQYF. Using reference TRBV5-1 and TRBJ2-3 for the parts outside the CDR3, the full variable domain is KAGVTQTPRYLIKTRGQQVTLSCSPISGHRSVSWYQQTPGQGLQFLFEYFSETQRNKGNFPGRFSGRQFSNSRSEMNVSTLELGDSALYLCASSLRLSTDTQYFGPGTRLTVL.